The present T cell receptor beta chain was sequenced within a study of beta chain features in type 1 diabetes (dated by TCRdb to 2016 to 2019). Broadly, across the study: Mean age, gender distribution, total cell number and subset yield were not different between patients and healthy donors. A total of just under 110,000,000 sorted cells were examined across all samples, and RNA yield correlated strongly with the number of cells per subset. The study compared TCRB repertoires of sorted circulating CD4+ T cell subsets between recently diagnosed type 1 diabetes patients and matched healthy donors. Whereas all 30 or so donors provided naive and central memory subsets, regulatory and stem cell-like memory subsets were isolated from just 8 patients and about eight healthy donors.

The investigation overall reported the following: Naive, central memory and regulatory TCRB repertoires appeared to be more alike among patients than among healthy donors. Type 1 diabetes patients showed a moderate but significant shortening of TCRB CDR3 length in all four CD4+ subsets. HLA sub-analyses involved small numbers of individuals, so any influence of HLA type on TCRB rearrangement remained unresolved. Sequencing cDNA rather than genomic DNA could over-represent highly expressing activated cells, although activation and CD3 levels did not differ between groups. Shorter templates might have been favored by PCR, but patient and control samples were amplified and corrected together, so both groups would have been affected equally by any skew. At VDJ recombination sites, patients with type 1 diabetes made fewer insertions and deleted more nucleotides, a pattern implying thymic rearrangement abnormalities.

The High Capacity cDNA Reverse Transcription Kit was used to reverse transcribe all of the isolated RNA, meaning that expressed TCRB transcripts were what got sequenced. Naive, central memory and regulatory T cell samples underwent deep immunoSEQ sequencing, averaging about 3.57 million total reads per sample. Sorted cells were lysed in RLT buffer, and RNA was extracted using DNase-treated RNeasy Micro or Mini kits according to cell number. Each cell subset was processed separately to prevent cross-contamination, with patient and healthy donor samples processed together. Using the immunoSEQ multiplex PCR, TCRB sequences were amplified from cDNA into 87-bp fragments spanning the CDR3 region. Sequencing of the amplicons was performed on the Illumina HiSeq platform. In the source study's methods: Synthetic template baselines were used to correct PCR bias computationally, reads within Hamming distance 2 were collapsed together, and singletons that could not be merged were discarded. Reads were aligned against IMGT so that V, D and J genes, CDR3 length and insertions or deletions at six rearrangement sites could be assigned. Within each subset, clonotype counts were normalized to sorted cell number, after which true diversity and Gini coefficients were computed with the tcR R package. The overlap coefficient, calculated on TCRB nucleotide sequences, was used to measure repertoire sharing. Out-of-frame TCRB sequences from naive cells were analyzed to stand in for the pre-selection repertoire. TCRdb holds this immuneACCESS table with in-frame rearrangements only. Some clones are missing; in checked studies, unresolved V genes explain under half, and the rest has no known cause. V and J calls and clone size come straight from that table; D and trimming were deduced from the DNA. In this sample the table shows about 230,000 clones, roughly 9.6% of which occur a single time. 0.03% to 0.035% of the sample belongs to the ten largest clones.

A single peripheral blood draw of around 120 mL on average was collected from each donor into heparinised tubes. A BD FACSAria II was used to sort naive, central memory, regulatory and stem cell-like memory CD4+ T cells with a panel that included CD45RO, CCR7, CD25, CD127, CD95 and CD27. Purity was above 95% for every sorted population. PBMCs were isolated right away by Lymphoprep density gradient centrifugation and were stained directly, without culture. So that batch effects would be minimized, each experiment stained and sorted samples in pairs, pairing one healthy donor with one patient. This clone was seen a few times. The target of this receptor is not known. Base qualities were left out, and no much larger clone turns up one base away. This clonotype was sampled from a woman aged 18-29 years in good health. The sequencing sample was made of naive CD4+ T cells from blood. Read against the paper, the sample's cell subset or site label means: true naive CD4+ T cells.

The sequenced DNA is TGCGCCAGCAGCTTGGGGCTAGCGGGATCCTACGAGCAGTACTTC. The translation is CASSLGLAGSYEQYF. The sequence is built from TRBV5-1 and TRBJ2-7, with 9 bases in between that match TRBD2. Reading the germline V gene gives CDR1 SGHRS and CDR2 YFSETQ. The CDR3 has 15 amino acids, counting the end cysteine and phenylalanine. The CDR3 DNA has 45 bases and is translated from base 1. Clipping removes 0 bases from V and 1 base from J, with 2 as the unmatched junction base count.